The 25 T cell receptor beta chains listed next were all sequenced from one sample in a study of blood T cells in healthy people across ages. Then a second PCR, running about 6 to 11 cycles, was carried out with a sample-barcoded 5' primer and a J-beta primer mix. TCRdb reanalysed the 5' RACE reads using MiXCR and keeps one entry per CDR3 protein. The repertoire holds 660,000 or so distinct CDR3 sequences, with 58% as singletons. Material for sequencing was blood. The receptors derive from a man aged 60-69 years in good health.

The chain employs TRBV6-6 and TRBJ1-3, with 7 bases aligning to TRBD1. The CDR3 sequence is 15 residues long. The junction had 8 bases not matched to a gene; V was cut back by 5 bases and J by 4 bases. CDR1 MNHNY and CDR2 SVGAGI come from the germline V gene (reference sequence). The CDR3 DNA reads TGTGCCAGCAGTCCGCGACAGGGAGGGGGAAACACCATATATTTT. Its translation is CASSPRQGGGNTIYF.

The chain has TRBV7-2 and TRBJ1-1, with D maybe TRBD1 (6 bases). CDR3 length: 14 residues. The germline CDR1 and CDR2 sequences are SGHTA and FQGNSA. V was clipped by 3 bases and J by 1 base, with 9 bases between them. CDR3 DNA sequence: TGTGCCAGCAGCTTCAAGACAGGGAACACTGAAGCTTTCTTT. This encodes CASSFKTGNTEAFF. Based on the CDR3 plus reference TRBV7-2 and TRBJ1-1, the full variable domain is GAGVSQSPSNKVTEKGKDVELRCDPISGHTALYWYRQSLGQGLEFLIYFQGNSAPDKSGLPSDRFSAERTGGSVSTLTIQRTQQEDSAVYLCASSFKTGNTEAFFGQGTRLTVV.

The table lists this clonotype with a few counts. The chain couples TRBV9 to TRBJ2-5; D may correspond to TRBD1 or TRBD2 (6 bases each). Germline CDR1 SGDLS, CDR2 YYNGEE. Trimming took off 3 bases at V and 5 bases at J, with 14 bases between the two ends. The CDR3 totals 14 residues. CDR3 protein: CASSEGGGKETQYF. CDR3 bases: TGTGCCAGCAGCGAAGGAGGGGGGAAGGAGACCCAGTACTTC.

V gene TRBV28 combines with J gene TRBJ2-1; the D gene is possibly TRBD2 (7 bases). Germline V gene data show CDR1 as MDHEN and CDR2 as SYDVKM. Trimming left V 4 bases short and J 7 bases short, with 17 bases between. The CDR3 covers 15 residues. The CDR3 DNA reads as TGTGCCAGCAGTTCCCTTGCGGGGGCGGTGAATGAGCAGTTCTTC. Its protein is CASSSLAGAVNEQFF.

The chain has TRBV7-2 and TRBJ2-3; no clear D. Trimming removed 8 bases at V and 2 bases at J, with 20 bases between. The CDR3 totals 16 residues. CDR1 SGHTA and CDR2 FQGNSA come from the germline V gene. DNA for the CDR3: TGTGCCAGCCCGCCATCCCCCGAGGCCCTCACAGATACGCAGTATTTT. The encoded protein is CASPPSPEALTDTQYF.

This clonotype was observed a few times. V and J are TRBV20-1 and TRBJ1-2; D might be TRBD1 (5 bases). Germline CDR1 DFQATT, CDR2 SNEGSKA (reference sequence). V was clipped by 0 bases and J by 5 bases, with 19 bases between them. The CDR3 sequence is 16 residues long. As DNA, the CDR3 is TGCAGTGCTAGAGACCCCAGGTTGGGGGTAATTTATGGCTACACCTTC. Translation gives CSARDPRLGVIYGYTF.

The CDR3 nucleotides are TGCGCCAGCAGCCAAGCCCCGGGTGGGCGTTTGGAGACCCAGTACTTC. Amino acid sequence: CASSQAPGGRLETQYF. J is TRBJ2-5 and V is TRBV4-1; no firm D call. In germline, CDR1 is MGHRA, CDR2 YSYEKL. Trimming took 1 base from V and 5 from J, leaving 17 bases between them. The CDR3 is 16 residues long.

The genes are TRBV2 and TRBJ2-5, with D perhaps matching TRBD1 (5 bases). In germline, CDR1 is SNHLY, CDR2 FYNNEI. With 6 bases removed from V and 3 bases from J, the gap between germline ends came to 11 bases. The CDR3 runs 13 residues. The CDR3 loop reads CASSRRREETQYF. Here the CDR3 DNA reads TGTGCCAGCAGCCGCCGCAGGGAAGAGACCCAGTACTTC.

The CDR3 coding sequence is TGTGCCAGCAGGACGGGACAGGGCTGGAATGAGCAGTTCTTC. It translates to CASRTGQGWNEQFF. The chain has TRBV27 and TRBJ2-1, with 9 bases that match TRBD1. Germline loops: CDR1 MNHEY, CDR2 SMNVEV (reference sequence). V trimming: 6 bases; J trimming: 7 bases; junction bases outside the gene matches: 7. This CDR3 is built from 14 residues.

This clonotype was seen a handful of times. V gene TRBV7-9 combines with J gene TRBJ2-1; D perhaps matches TRBD2 (6 bases). Per germline, CDR1 SEHNR and CDR2 FQNEAQ (reference sequence). Trimming took 5 bases from V and 8 from J, leaving 19 bases between them. The CDR3 consists of 15 residues. CDR3 sequence reads: CASSLETPGGHEQFF. CDR3 sequence (DNA): TGTGCCAGCAGCCTAGAGACCCCCGGAGGGCATGAGCAGTTCTTC.

This clonotype was seen more than once but under ten times. The chain joins TRBV5-1 to TRBJ2-3; 9 bases agree with TRBD2. After removal of 0 bases from V and 2 bases from J, the junction contained 4 bases not matched to a gene. The CDR3 spans 16 residues. CDR1 and CDR2 (germline): SGHRS, YFSETQ. CDR3 amino acids: CASSLEASGDTDTQYF. CDR3 in DNA: TGCGCCAGCAGCTTGGAAGCTAGCGGGGACACAGATACGCAGTATTTT. Full variable domain (remainder filled in from reference TRBV5-1 and TRBJ2-3): KAGVTQTPRYLIKTRGQQVTLSCSPISGHRSVSWYQQTPGQGLQFLFEYFSETQRNKGNFPGRFSGRQFSNSRSEMNVSTLELGDSALYLCASSLEASGDTDTQYFGPGTRLTVL.

The chain joins TRBV13 to TRBJ2-4, with D hard to call. Looked up from germline, CDR1 is PRHDT and CDR2 is FYEKMQ (reference sequence). Trimming pared 11 bases from V and 0 bases from J, leaving 8 bases between. The CDR3 runs to 12 residues. CDR3 DNA: TGTGCCCCCCCCCTAGCCAAAAACATTCAGTACTTC. It translates to CAPPLAKNIQYF.

This clonotype was seen a handful of times. V is TRBV6-1 and J is TRBJ2-4; 10 nucleotides align to TRBD1. The J call may be mistaken, given a closer DNA end match to TRBJ2-7. There are 14 residues in the CDR3. Germline CDR1 and CDR2: MNHNS and SASEGT. CDR3 sequence: CASSGRDRGYEQYF. CDR3 DNA: TGTGCCAGCAGCGGACGGGACAGGGGCTACGAGCAGTACTTC.

J is TRBJ2-7 and V is TRBV6-5, with TRBD2 matching 8 bases. The J call may be mistaken, given a closer DNA end match to TRBJ2-5. CDR1 and CDR2 from the germline V gene are MNHEY and SVGAGI. CDR3 length: 14 residues. CDR3 in DNA: TGTGCCAGCAGTGCTGGGACTAGGGTCGCGACCCAGTACTTC. Residues: CASSAGTRVATQYF.

J is TRBJ2-3 and V is TRBV4-1; 10 nucleotides line up with TRBD2. The V gene end was trimmed by 3 bases and the J gene end by 5 bases; junction bases not matched to a gene: 8. The CDR3 has 16 amino acids. Per the germline V gene, CDR1 is MGHRA and CDR2 is YSYEKL. The CDR3 DNA reads as TGCGCCAGCAGCCACCCGGGACTAGCGAATAAAGATACGCAGTATTTT. Translated, it gives CASSHPGLANKDTQYF.

The V call is TRBV18, the J call TRBJ2-5; D may be TRBD1 (6 bases). The CDR3 has 15 amino acids. CDR1 is KGHSH, CDR2 LQKENI, per germline. Trimming stripped 4 bases from V and 2 bases from J, with 14 bases between. The CDR3 DNA follows: TGTGCCAGCTCACTTACCCGGGACAATCAAGAGACCCAGTACTTC. Amino acid sequence: CASSLTRDNQETQYF.

For this clonotype: This may be a read error: a much more frequent sequence differs by one nucleotide. This chain uses TRBV9 with TRBJ2-3; D not resolved. Trimming left V 6 bases short and J 1 base short, with 6 bases between. The length of the CDR3 is 12 residues. CDR1 is SGDLS and CDR2 is YYNGEE in the germline V gene. The CDR3 region is CASIARTDTQYF. CDR3 DNA sequence: TGTGCCAGCATCGCGCGCACAGATACGCAGTATTTT.

This chain connects TRBV28 to TRBJ2-5, with TRBD1 identical over 7 bases. The J segment lost 0 bases and the V segment lost 10 bases, leaving 8 bases of the junction unmatched. CDR1 and CDR2 from the germline V gene are MDHEN and SYDVKM. The CDR3 has 14 residues. The CDR3 nucleotides are TGTGCCATTCAGGGGGAGAGATACCAAGAGACCCAGTACTTC. Translating gives CAIQGERYQETQYF.

This clonotype turned up a few times. The chain combines TRBV20-1 with TRBJ2-3; D remains ambiguous. V lost 0 bases and J 2 bases, leaving 18 bases between the germline ends. This CDR3 is built from 17 residues. Germline CDR1 reads DFQATT; CDR2 reads SNEGSKA (reference sequence). The CDR3 protein is CSARDSGGRALTDTQYF. As DNA, the CDR3 is TGCAGTGCTAGAGATTCAGGTGGGCGCGCCCTCACAGATACGCAGTATTTT.

The chain is built from TRBV7-8 and TRBJ2-5; 8 bases align to TRBD2. There are 16 residues in the CDR3. Trimming removed 4 bases from V and 5 bases from J; junction bases left unmatched: 12. Germline V gives CDR1 SGHVS, CDR2 FQNEAQ. The CDR3 loop reads CASSSRPGGAEETQYF. The CDR3 DNA sequence: TGTGCCAGCAGCTCACGTCCCGGGGGGGCCGAGGAGACCCAGTACTTC.

This clonotype was picked up one time. The chain combines TRBV3-1 with TRBJ1-4; 7 positions match TRBD1. The V gene's germline CDR1 is LGHDT and CDR2 YNNKEL (reference sequence). This CDR3 comprises 15 residues. The V segment lost 4 bases and the J segment 5 bases; nucleotides outside the gene matches: 7. CDR3 nucleotide sequence: TGTGCCAGCAGCCTCCGGGACAGCGAGAATGAAAAACTGTTTTTT. Translation gives CASSLRDSENEKLFF.

CDR3 region: CSADPPGQPYNEQFF. CDR3 nucleotides: TGCAGTGCTGATCCGCCGGGACAGCCCTACAATGAGCAGTTCTTC. The chain couples TRBV20-1 to TRBJ2-1; TRBD1 matches 7 bases. The CDR3 consists of 15 residues. Trimming took 5 bases from V and 2 from J; bases not matched to a gene: 9. The germline V gene encodes CDR1 DFQATT and CDR2 SNEGSKA (reference sequence).

The chain carries TRBV28 and TRBJ2-7; D is uncertain. Per germline, CDR1 MDHEN and CDR2 SYDVKM. This CDR3 spans 8 amino acids. This CDR3 is CVPYEQYF. In DNA form, the CDR3 reads TGTGTCCCCTACGAGCAGTACTTC.

The chain employs TRBV28 and TRBJ2-7; D is unclear. Germline V lookup: CDR1 MDHEN, CDR2 SYDVKM. Trimming shortened V by 6 bases and J by 1 base, and 7 bases separated the two germline ends. This CDR3 contains 12 residues. CDR3 amino acids: CASSKESYEQYF. The DNA of the CDR3 is TGTGCCAGCAGCAAGGAGTCCTACGAGCAGTACTTC.

The gene calls are TRBV20-1 and TRBJ2-5, with 7 bases lining up with TRBD1. The germline CDR1 and CDR2 sequences are DFQATT and SNEGSKA (reference sequence). V lost 5 bases, J lost 1 base, and 10 bases stayed unmatched. The CDR3 is made up of 15 amino acids. Here the CDR3 DNA reads TGCAGTGCTCTCCAGAGAGGGGGCTCCCAAGAGACCCAGTACTTC. It is translated as CSALQRGGSQETQYF.